The clone carrying this T cell receptor beta chain was detected ten times or more. These data come from a study of T-cell reconstitution after alpha-beta-depleted transplantation in children. This sample's TCRbeta library carried unique molecular identifier barcodes. TCRdb itself ran the PCR reads through MiXCR, one entry per CDR3 protein. This sample has about 280,000 distinct CDR3 sequences; 11% occur once, and the top ten carry 20% to 25%. The V gene's germline CDR1 is SEHNR and CDR2 FQNEAQ (reference sequence). V lost 6 bases to trimming and J lost 0 bases, with 6 bases between them. The CDR3 is 13 amino acids.

The chain recombines TRBV7-9 with TRBJ1-3; no definite D call. The receptor was isolated from a male patient aged 2-15 years who had a stem cell transplant for chronic granulomatous disease, so the T cells may come from the graft donor. This specimen consisted of peripheral blood, obtained 180 days after TCRalphabeta/CD19-depleted stem cell transplant. CDR3 coding DNA: TGTGCCAGCAGACATTTCTCTGGAAACACCATATATTTT. It specifies CASRHFSGNTIYF.